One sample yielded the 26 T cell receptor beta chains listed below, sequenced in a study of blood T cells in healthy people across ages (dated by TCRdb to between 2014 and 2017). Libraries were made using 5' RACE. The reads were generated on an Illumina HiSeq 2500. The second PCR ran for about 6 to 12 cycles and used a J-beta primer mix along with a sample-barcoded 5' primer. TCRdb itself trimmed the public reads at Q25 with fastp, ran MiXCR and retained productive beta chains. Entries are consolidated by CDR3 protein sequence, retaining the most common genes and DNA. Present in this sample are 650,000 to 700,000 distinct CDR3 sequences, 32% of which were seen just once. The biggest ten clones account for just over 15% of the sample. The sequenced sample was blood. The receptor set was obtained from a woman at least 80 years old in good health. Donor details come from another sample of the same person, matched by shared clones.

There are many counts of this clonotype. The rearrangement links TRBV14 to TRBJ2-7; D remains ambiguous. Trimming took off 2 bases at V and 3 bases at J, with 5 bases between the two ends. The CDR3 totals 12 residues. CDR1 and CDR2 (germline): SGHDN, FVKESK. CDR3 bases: TGTGCCAGCAGCCAATTGCTCTACGAGCAGTACTTC. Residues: CASSQLLYEQYF. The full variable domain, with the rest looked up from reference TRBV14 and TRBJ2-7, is EAGVTQFPSHSVIEKGQTVTLRCDPISGHDNLYWYRRVMGKEIKFLLHFVKESKQDESGMPNNRFLAERTGGTYSTLKVQPAELEDSGVYFCASSQLLYEQYFGPGTRLTVT.

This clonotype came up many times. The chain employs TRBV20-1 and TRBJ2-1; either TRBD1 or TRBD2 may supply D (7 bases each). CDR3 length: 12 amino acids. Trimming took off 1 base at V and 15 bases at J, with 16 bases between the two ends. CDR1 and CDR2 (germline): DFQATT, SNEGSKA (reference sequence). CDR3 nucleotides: TGCAGTGCTAGAGCTGGGGAGGGGGCAAGGTTCTTC. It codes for CSARAGEGARFF.

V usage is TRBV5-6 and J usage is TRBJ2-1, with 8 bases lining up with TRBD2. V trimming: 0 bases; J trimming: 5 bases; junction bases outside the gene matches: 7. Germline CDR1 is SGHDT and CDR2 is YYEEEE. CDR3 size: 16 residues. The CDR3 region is CASSLGTGLGHNEQFF. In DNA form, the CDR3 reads TGTGCCAGCAGCTTGGGAACGGGACTAGGACACAATGAGCAGTTCTTC. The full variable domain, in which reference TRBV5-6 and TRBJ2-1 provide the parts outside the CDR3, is DAGVTQSPTHLIKTRGQQVTLRCSPKSGHDTVSWYQQALGQGPQFIFQYYEEEERQRGNFPDRFSGHQFPNYSSELNVNALLLGDSALYLCASSLGTGLGHNEQFFGPGTRLTVL.

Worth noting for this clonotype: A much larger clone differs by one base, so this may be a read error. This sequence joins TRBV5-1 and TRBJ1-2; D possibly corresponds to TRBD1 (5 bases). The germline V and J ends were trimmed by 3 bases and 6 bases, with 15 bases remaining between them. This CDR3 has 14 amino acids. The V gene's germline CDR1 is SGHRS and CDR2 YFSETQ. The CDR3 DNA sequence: TGCGCCAGCAGCTGGGCCTTGGGGGAGGATGGCTACACCTTC. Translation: CASSWALGEDGYTF.

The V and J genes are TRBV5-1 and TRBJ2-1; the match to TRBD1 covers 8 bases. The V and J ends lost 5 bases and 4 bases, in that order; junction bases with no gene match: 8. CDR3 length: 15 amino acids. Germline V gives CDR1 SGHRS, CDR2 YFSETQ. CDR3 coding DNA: TGCGCCAGCAGATCCGGGACAGGTTTATACAATGAGCAGTTCTTC. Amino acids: CASRSGTGLYNEQFF.

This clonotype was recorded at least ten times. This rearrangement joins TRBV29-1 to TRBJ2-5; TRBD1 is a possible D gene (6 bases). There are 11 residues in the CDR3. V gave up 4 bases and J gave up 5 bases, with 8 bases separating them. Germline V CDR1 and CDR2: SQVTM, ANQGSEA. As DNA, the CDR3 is TGCAGCGTTGGGGGGCCGGAGACCCAGTACTTC. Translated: CSVGGPETQYF.

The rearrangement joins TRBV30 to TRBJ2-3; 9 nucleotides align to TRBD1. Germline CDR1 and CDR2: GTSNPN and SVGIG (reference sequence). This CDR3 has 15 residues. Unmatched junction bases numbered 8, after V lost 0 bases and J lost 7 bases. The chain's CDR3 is CAWSVDGTGTNTQYF. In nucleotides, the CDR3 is TGTGCCTGGAGTGTAGATGGGACAGGGACAAATACGCAGTATTTT.

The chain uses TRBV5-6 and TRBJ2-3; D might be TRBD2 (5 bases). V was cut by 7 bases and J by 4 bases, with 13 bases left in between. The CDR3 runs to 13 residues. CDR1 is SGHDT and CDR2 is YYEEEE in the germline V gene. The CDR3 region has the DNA TGTGCCAGCGTCTCGGGGTGGGCAGATACGCAGTATTTT. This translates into CASVSGWADTQYF. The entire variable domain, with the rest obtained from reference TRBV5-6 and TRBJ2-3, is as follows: DAGVTQSPTHLIKTRGQQVTLRCSPKSGHDTVSWYQQALGQGPQFIFQYYEEEERQRGNFPDRFSGHQFPNYSSELNVNALLLGDSALYLCASVSGWADTQYFGPGTRLTVL.

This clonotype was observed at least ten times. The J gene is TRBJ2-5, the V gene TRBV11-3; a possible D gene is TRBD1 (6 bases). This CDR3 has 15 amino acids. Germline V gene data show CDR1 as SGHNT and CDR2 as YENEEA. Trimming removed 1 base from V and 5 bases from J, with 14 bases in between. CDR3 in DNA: TGTGCCAGCAGCTTAGGGACAGCCTTAGAGGAGACCCAGTACTTC. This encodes CASSLGTALEETQYF. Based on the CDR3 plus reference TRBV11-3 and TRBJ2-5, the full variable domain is EAGVVQSPRYKIIEKKQPVAFWCNPISGHNTLYWYLQNLGQGPELLIRYENEEAVDDSQLPKDRFSAERLKGVDSTLKIQPAELGDSAVYLCASSLGTALEETQYFGPGTRLLVL.

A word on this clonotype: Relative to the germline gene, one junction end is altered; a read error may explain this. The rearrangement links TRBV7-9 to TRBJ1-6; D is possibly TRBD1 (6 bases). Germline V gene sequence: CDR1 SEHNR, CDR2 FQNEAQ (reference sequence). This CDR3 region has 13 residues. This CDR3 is CASTSGAHSPPHF. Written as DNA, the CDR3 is TGTGCCAGCACCTCGGGGGCGCATTCACCCCCCCACTTT. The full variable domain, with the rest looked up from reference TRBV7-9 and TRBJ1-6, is DTGVSQNPRHKITKRGQNVTFRCDPISEHNRLYWYRQTLGQGPEFLTYFQNEAQLEKSRLLSDRFSAERPKGSFSTLEIQRTEQGDSAMYLCASTSGAHSPPHFGNGTRLTVT.

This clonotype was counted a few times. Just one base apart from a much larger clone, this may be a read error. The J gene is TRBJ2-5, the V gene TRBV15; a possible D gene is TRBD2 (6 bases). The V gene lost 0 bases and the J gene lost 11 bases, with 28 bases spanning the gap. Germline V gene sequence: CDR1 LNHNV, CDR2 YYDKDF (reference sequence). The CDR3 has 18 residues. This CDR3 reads CATSRDGALEPGENEQYF. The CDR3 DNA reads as TGTGCCACCAGCAGAGATGGTGCGCTCGAACCGGGGGAGAATGAGCAGTACTTC. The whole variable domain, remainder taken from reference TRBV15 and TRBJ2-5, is DAMVIQNPRYQVTQFGKPVTLSCSQTLNHNVMYWYQQKSSQAPKLLFHYYDKDFNNEADTPDNFQSRRPNTSFCFLDIRSPGLGDTAMYLCATSRDGALEPGENEQYFGPGTRLLVL.

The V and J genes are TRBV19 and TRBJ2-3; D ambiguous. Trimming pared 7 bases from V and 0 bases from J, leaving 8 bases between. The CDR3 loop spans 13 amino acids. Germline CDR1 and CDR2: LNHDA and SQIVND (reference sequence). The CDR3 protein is CASTFTSTDTQYF. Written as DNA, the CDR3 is TGTGCCAGTACTTTTACTAGCACAGATACGCAGTATTTT.

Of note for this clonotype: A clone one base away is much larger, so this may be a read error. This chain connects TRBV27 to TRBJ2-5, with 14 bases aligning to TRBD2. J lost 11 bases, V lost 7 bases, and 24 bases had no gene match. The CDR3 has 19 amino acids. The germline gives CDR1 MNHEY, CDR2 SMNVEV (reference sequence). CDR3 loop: CASTTWTSGGLHHTNEQYF. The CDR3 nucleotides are TGTGCCAGCACCACATGGACTAGCGGGGGGCTCCACCACACCAATGAGCAGTACTTC.

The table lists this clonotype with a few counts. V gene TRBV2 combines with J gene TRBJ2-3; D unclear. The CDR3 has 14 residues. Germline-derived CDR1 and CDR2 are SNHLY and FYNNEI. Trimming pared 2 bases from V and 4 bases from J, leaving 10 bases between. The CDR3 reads CASSEKGWADTQYF. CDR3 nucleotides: TGTGCCAGCAGTGAAAAGGGTTGGGCAGATACGCAGTATTTT.

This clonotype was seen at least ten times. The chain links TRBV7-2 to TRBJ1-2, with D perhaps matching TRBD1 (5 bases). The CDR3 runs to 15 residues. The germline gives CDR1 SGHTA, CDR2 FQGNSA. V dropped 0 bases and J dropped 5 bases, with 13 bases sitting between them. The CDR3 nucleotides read TGTGCCAGCAGCTTAGCGCCCGTTGGGGGTTATGGCTACACCTTC. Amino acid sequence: CASSLAPVGGYGYTF.

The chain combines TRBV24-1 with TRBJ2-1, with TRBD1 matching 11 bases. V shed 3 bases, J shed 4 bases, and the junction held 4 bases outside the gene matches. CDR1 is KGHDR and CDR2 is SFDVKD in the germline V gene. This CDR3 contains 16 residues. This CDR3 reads CATSDPGQGGYNEQFF. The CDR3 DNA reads TGTGCCACCAGTGATCCGGGACAGGGGGGTTACAATGAGCAGTTCTTC.

CDR3 nucleotide sequence: TGTGCCAGCAGCAAGACAGGGGGTCTTACTGAAGCTTTCTTT. Amino acids: CASSKTGGLTEAFF. The rearrangement joins TRBV12-3 or TRBV12-4 to TRBJ1-1, with 9 bases that match TRBD1. J was trimmed by 5 bases and V by 6 bases; bases with no gene match: 7. This CDR3 is built from 14 residues.

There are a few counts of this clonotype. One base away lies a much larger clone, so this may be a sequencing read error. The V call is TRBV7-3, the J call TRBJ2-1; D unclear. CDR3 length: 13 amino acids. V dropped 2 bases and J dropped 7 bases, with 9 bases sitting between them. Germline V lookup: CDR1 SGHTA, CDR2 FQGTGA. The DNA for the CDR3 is TGTGCCAGCAGCTTAGATTTCGCAAATGAGCAGTTCTTC. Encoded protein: CASSLDFANEQFF.

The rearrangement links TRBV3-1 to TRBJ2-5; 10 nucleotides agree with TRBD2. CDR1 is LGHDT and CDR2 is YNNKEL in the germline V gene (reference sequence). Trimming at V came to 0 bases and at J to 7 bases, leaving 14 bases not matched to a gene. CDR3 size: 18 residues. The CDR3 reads CASSQEGLAGAAPMTQYF. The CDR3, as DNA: TGTGCCAGCAGCCAAGAGGGGCTAGCGGGGGCCGCCCCAATGACCCAGTACTTC.

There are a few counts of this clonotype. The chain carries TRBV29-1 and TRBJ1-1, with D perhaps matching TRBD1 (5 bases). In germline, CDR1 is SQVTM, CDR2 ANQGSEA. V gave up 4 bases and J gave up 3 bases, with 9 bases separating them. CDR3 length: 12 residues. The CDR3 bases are TGCAGCGTTGCATGGGGGGACACTGAAGCTTTCTTT. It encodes CSVAWGDTEAFF.

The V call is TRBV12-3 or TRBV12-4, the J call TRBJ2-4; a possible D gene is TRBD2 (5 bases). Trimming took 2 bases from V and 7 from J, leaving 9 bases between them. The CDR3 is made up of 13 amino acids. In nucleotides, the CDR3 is TGTGCCAGCAGTTTATCCTTAGCGAACATTCAGTACTTC. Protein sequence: CASSLSLANIQYF.

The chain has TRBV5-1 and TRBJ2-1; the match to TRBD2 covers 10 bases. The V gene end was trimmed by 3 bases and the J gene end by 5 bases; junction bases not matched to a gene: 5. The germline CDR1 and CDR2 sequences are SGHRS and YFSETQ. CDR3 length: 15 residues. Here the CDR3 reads CASSSVAGGNNEQFF. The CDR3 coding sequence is TGCGCCAGCAGCTCTGTAGCGGGAGGCAACAATGAGCAGTTCTTC.

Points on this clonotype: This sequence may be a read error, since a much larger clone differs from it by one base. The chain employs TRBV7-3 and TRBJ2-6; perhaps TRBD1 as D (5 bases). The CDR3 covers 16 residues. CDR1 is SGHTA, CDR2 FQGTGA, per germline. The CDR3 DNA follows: TGTGCCAGCAGCTTAGGGCCCAGCTCTGGGGCCAACGTCCGGACTTTC. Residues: CASSLGPSSGANVRTF.

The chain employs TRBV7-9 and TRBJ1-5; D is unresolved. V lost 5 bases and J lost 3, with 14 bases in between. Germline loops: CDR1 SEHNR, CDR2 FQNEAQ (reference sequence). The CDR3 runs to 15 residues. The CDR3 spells CASSRTGVSNQPQHF. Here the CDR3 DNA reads TGTGCCAGCAGCCGCACCGGGGTTTCCAATCAGCCCCAGCATTTT.

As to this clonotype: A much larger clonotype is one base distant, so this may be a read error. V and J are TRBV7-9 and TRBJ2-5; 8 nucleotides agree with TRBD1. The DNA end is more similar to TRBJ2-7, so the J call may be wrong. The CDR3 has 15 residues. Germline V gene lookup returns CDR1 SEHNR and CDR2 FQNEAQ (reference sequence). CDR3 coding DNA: TGTGCCAGCAGCTACCTGACAGGGGACGGTTACGAGCAGTACTTC. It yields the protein CASSYLTGDGYEQYF.

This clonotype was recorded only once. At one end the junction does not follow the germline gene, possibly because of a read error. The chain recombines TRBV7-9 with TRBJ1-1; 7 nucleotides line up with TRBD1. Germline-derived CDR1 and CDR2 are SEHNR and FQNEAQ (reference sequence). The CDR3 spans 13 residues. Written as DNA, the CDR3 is TGTACCAGCACCAGGGGGGGGAACACTGAAGCTTTCTTT. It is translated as CTSTRGGNTEAFF.